These 21 T cell receptor beta chains were sequenced from one sample in a study of robustness of blood B and T cell sequencing. TCR beta repertoires were quantified from mRNA rather than genomic DNA. The cDNA carried a universal priming site added by a 5' template-switch oligo. Each cDNA molecule was tagged by a 12-nucleotide random UMI. Each CDR3 protein is one row after TCRdb ran MiXCR on the PCR reads. This sample yields several thousand distinct CDR3 sequences, of which approximately 50% are seen a single time; 24% belongs to the top ten. The sequenced sample consisted of peripheral blood. The origin of the receptors is a human donor in good health.

The gene calls are TRBV29-1 and TRBJ2-7, with 9 bases matching TRBD1. With V trimmed by 6 bases and J by 3 bases, 6 bases remained unmatched. The CDR3 totals 13 residues. Germline assignment: CDR1 SQVTM and CDR2 ANQGSEA. CDR3 residues: CSVRGQGGYEQYF. The CDR3 nucleotides are TGCAGCGTGAGGGGACAGGGCGGCTACGAGCAGTACTTC.

V gene TRBV20-1 combines with J gene TRBJ2-7; 7 bases align to TRBD1. CDR3 length equals 13 residues. Per germline, CDR1 DFQATT and CDR2 SNEGSKA (reference sequence). Trimming took 6 bases from V and 2 from J; bases not matched to a gene: 7. The CDR3 loop is CSARQQGTYEQYF. CDR3 DNA: TGCAGTGCCCGACAACAGGGGACCTACGAGCAGTACTTC.

The V gene is TRBV6-1, the J gene TRBJ1-4; D perhaps matches TRBD1 (5 bases). Trimming pared 6 bases from V and 5 bases from J, leaving 19 bases between. This CDR3 spans 16 amino acids. From germline, CDR1 is MNHNS and CDR2 SASEGT. CDR3 protein: CASSSFGDVHNEKLFF. CDR3 DNA sequence: TGTGCCAGCAGCTCATTTGGGGACGTCCACAATGAAAAACTGTTTTTT.

A few counts support this clonotype. The V gene is TRBV7-2, the J gene TRBJ2-2, with D unresolved. This CDR3 has 13 amino acids. Per germline, CDR1 SGHTA and CDR2 FQGNSA. V was pared by 7 bases and J by 5 bases, with 11 bases between. The CDR3 nucleotides read TGTGCCAGCACCCCACGGAGAACCGGGGAGCTGTTTTTT. Translating gives CASTPRRTGELFF.

The rearrangement links TRBV30 to TRBJ1-2; tentative D call: TRBD1 (6 bases). The CDR3 spans 11 residues. Trimming cost V 0 bases and J 8 bases, with 7 bases left between them. CDR1 and CDR2 (germline): GTSNPN, SVGIG (reference sequence). CDR3: CAWSVTGGYTF. As DNA, the CDR3 is TGTGCCTGGAGTGTCACAGGGGGCTACACCTTC. Combining the CDR3 with reference TRBV30 and TRBJ1-2 gives the whole variable domain SQTIHQWPATLVQPVGSPLSLECTVEGTSNPNLYWYRQAAGRGLQLLFYSVGIGQISSEVPQNLSASRPQDRQFILSSKKLLLSDSGFYLCAWSVTGGYTFGSGTRLTVV.

CDR3 DNA sequence: TGTGCCAGCAGTCCCCCACCACGAGTTCTCAGGGGCACTGAAGCTTTCTTT. Protein: CASSPPPRVLRGTEAFF. This rearrangement joins TRBV28 to TRBJ1-1; tentative D call: TRBD1 (6 bases). This CDR3 comprises 17 residues. Trimming left V 5 bases short and J 4 bases short, with 23 bases between. Germline V lookup: CDR1 MDHEN, CDR2 SYDVKM.

The genes are TRBV7-9 and TRBJ2-7, with TRBD1 as a possible D gene (6 bases). With 0 bases removed from V and 5 bases from J, the gap between germline ends came to 14 bases. Germline V gene lookup returns CDR1 SEHNR and CDR2 FQNEAQ (reference sequence). The CDR3 loop spans 15 amino acids. In DNA, the CDR3 is TGTGCCAGCAGCTTAGCGCACAGGGTGGTGGACGAGCAGTACTTC. Translated: CASSLAHRVVDEQYF.

The chain combines TRBV18 with TRBJ2-7, with a possible D match to TRBD2 (6 bases). The germline V gene encodes CDR1 KGHSH and CDR2 LQKENI. V was pared by 1 base and J by 6 bases, with 16 bases between. The CDR3 consists of 15 residues. The CDR3 DNA reads TGTGCCAGCTCACCACGGGGACTGGGGCAGGTCGAGCAGTACTTC. It codes for CASSPRGLGQVEQYF. The variable domain in full, completed from reference TRBV18 and TRBJ2-7, reads NAGVMQNPRHLVRRRGQEARLRCSPMKGHSHVYWYRQLPEEGLKFMVYLQKENIIDESGMPKERFSAEFPKEGPSILRIQQVVRGDSAAYFCASSPRGLGQVEQYFGPGTRLTVT.

This clonotype is deemed medium-sized. The chain combines TRBV30 with TRBJ2-7; D call uncertain. CDR3 length: 12 amino acids. Germline loops: CDR1 GTSNPN, CDR2 SVGIG (reference sequence). Deletions cut 1 base from V and 3 bases from J, with 7 bases between. The CDR3 is CAWSAWGYEQYF. For the CDR3, the DNA is TGTGCCTGGAGTGCTTGGGGCTACGAGCAGTACTTC.

The chain links TRBV30 to TRBJ2-3, with 13 bases matching TRBD2. Unmatched junction bases numbered 5, after V lost 2 bases and J lost 6 bases. Looked up from germline, CDR1 is GTSNPN and CDR2 is SVGIG (reference sequence). This CDR3 is built from 15 residues. CDR3 sequence: CAWSLLAGGPDTQYF. CDR3 nucleotides: TGTGCCTGGAGTCTACTAGCGGGGGGGCCGGATACGCAGTATTTT.

This clonotype came up a few times. The V call is TRBV4-2, the J call TRBJ1-5, with 9 bases aligning to TRBD1. Germline-derived CDR1 and CDR2 are LGHNA and YNFKEQ. V shed 0 bases and J 0 bases; nucleotides not matched to a gene: 6. This CDR3 region has 18 residues. CDR3 region: CASSQEGDRDYSNQPQHF. CDR3 DNA: TGTGCCAGCAGCCAAGAGGGGGACAGGGACTATAGCAATCAGCCCCAGCATTTT.

The J gene is TRBJ2-2, the V gene TRBV7-1; tentatively, D is TRBD1 (6 bases). TRBV7-1 is annotated as an ORF whose role is uncertain. With 5 bases removed from V and 1 base from J, the gap between germline ends came to 20 bases. This CDR3 has 18 residues. The CDR3 DNA sequence: TGTGCCAGCAGCCCCGTATCATCAGGGGTCATGAACACCGGGGAGCTGTTTTTT. Protein product: CASSPVSSGVMNTGELFF.

CDR3 nucleotide sequence: TGCGCCAGCAGTGAGTCGAGGCAGCTCGAAGCTTTCTTT. It codes for CASSESRQLEAFF. J is TRBJ1-1 and V is TRBV10-1; no reliable D call. Germline lookup yields CDR1 WNHNN and CDR2 SYGVQD (reference sequence). V lost 0 bases and J 8 bases, leaving 10 bases between the germline ends. The CDR3 is made up of 13 amino acids.

This clonotype appeared a few times. The chain is built from TRBV5-1 and TRBJ2-5; D is perhaps TRBD1 (6 bases). V lost 4 bases and J lost 1, with 14 bases in between. The CDR3 is 15 amino acids. Germline CDR1 reads SGHRS; CDR2 reads YFSETQ. This chain's CDR3 is CASSHTGQPQETQYF. The CDR3 coding sequence is TGCGCCAGCAGCCATACAGGACAGCCCCAAGAGACCCAGTACTTC.

The V call is TRBV19, the J call TRBJ1-5; D is perhaps TRBD1 (6 bases). In germline, CDR1 is LNHDA, CDR2 SQIVND (reference sequence). This CDR3 is built from 15 residues. Trimming removed 6 bases from V and 4 bases from J, with 16 bases in between. CDR3 loop: CASSTTGIGNQPQHF. The CDR3 coding sequence is TGTGCCAGTAGCACAACAGGGATCGGTAATCAGCCCCAGCATTTT.

This clonotype was seen only a few times. The V call is TRBV15, the J call TRBJ2-7; D may be TRBD1 or TRBD2 (5 bases each). Per germline, CDR1 LNHNV and CDR2 YYDKDF (reference sequence). The CDR3 length is 16 residues. V was trimmed by 0 bases and J by 2 bases, leaving 14 bases between them. The CDR3 here is CATSRDRVQGAYEQYF. As DNA, the CDR3 is TGTGCCACCAGCAGAGATCGGGTTCAGGGAGCCTACGAGCAGTACTTC.

CDR3 region: CATSRTGHGANVLTF. DNA of the CDR3: TGTGCCACCAGCAGAACAGGGCATGGGGCCAACGTCCTGACTTTC. This chain links TRBV15 with TRBJ2-6, with TRBD1 as a possible D gene (6 bases). The CDR3 spans 15 residues. V was cut by 2 bases and J by 3 bases, with 8 bases left in between. Per germline, CDR1 LNHNV and CDR2 YYDKDF (reference sequence).

This clonotype has only one observation. The chain combines TRBV20-1 with TRBJ2-3; 8 positions agree with TRBD2. The CDR3 is made up of 17 amino acids. CDR1 and CDR2 (germline): DFQATT, SNEGSKA (reference sequence). The V gene end was trimmed by 4 bases and the J gene end by 5 bases; junction bases not matched to a gene: 17. The CDR3: CSATSRFKRGIVDTQYF. The CDR3 nucleotides are TGCAGTGCTACCTCAAGATTCAAGCGGGGGATAGTAGATACGCAGTATTTT.

The gene calls are TRBV27 and TRBJ1-2, with 7 bases that match TRBD1. CDR1 MNHEY and CDR2 SMNVEV come from the germline V gene (reference sequence). The CDR3 runs 17 residues. V was clipped by 5 bases and J by 5 bases; unmatched bases: 17. CDR3 amino acids: CASSLRPKGAALYGYTF. CDR3 DNA: TGTGCCAGCAGTCTCCGACCTAAGGGGGCGGCCCTATATGGCTACACCTTC.

This clonotype has a handful of counts. This chain joins TRBV11-2 and TRBJ1-3; maybe TRBD1 (5 bases). V lost 4 bases to trimming and J lost 2 bases, with 6 bases between them. Germline values: CDR1 SGHAT, CDR2 FQNNGV. The CDR3 spans 13 residues. The CDR3 nucleotides are TGTGCCAGCAGCTCAGGGACTGGAAACACCATATATTTT. The encoded protein is CASSSGTGNTIYF.

V usage is TRBV5-5 and J usage is TRBJ1-6; TRBD1 aligns across 11 bases. CDR1 and CDR2 from the germline V gene are SGHKS and YYEKEE (reference sequence). Losses at the gene ends were 6 bases for V and 0 bases for J; bases not matched to a gene: 5. The length of the CDR3 is 17 residues. The CDR3 reads CASKGQGAFSYNSPLHF. The CDR3 region has the DNA TGTGCCAGCAAAGGACAGGGGGCTTTCTCCTATAATTCACCCCTCCACTTT.